These 21 T cell receptor beta chains were all obtained from the same sample, sequenced in a study of OX40 agonist ivuxolimab in advanced cancers. Clones were read by immunoSEQ multiplex PCR, and TCRdb kept only the in-frame ones, dropping some. Among some 25,000 clones listed, 73% were seen once. Specimen: CD4+ or CD8+ T cells sorted from blood, collected in a trial of the OX40 agonist ivuxolimab. These receptors were obtained from an adult with an advanced solid tumor such as melanoma, head and neck, liver or kidney cancer.

The chain is built from TRBV11-2 and TRBJ2-7; D is undetermined. The CDR3 sequence is 13 residues long. Germline V gives CDR1 SGHAT, CDR2 FQNNGV. With 5 bases removed from V and 7 bases from J, the gap between germline ends came to 15 bases. CDR3 in DNA: TGTGCCAGCAGCCTTGGTCCGACCGGGGAGCAGTACTTC. The encoded protein is CASSLGPTGEQYF. Looking up the rest from reference TRBV11-2 and TRBJ2-7 gives the full variable domain: EAGVAQSPRYKIIEKRQSVAFWCNPISGHATLYWYQQILGQGPKLLIQFQNNGVVDDSQLPKDRFSAERLKGVDSTLKIQPAKLEDSAVYLCASSLGPTGEQYFGPGTRLTVT.

By frequency in the sample, this clone is medium-sized. CDR3 amino acids: CASSLEGAGGYTF. The CDR3 region has the DNA TGTGCCAGCAGCTTAGAAGGGGCTGGTGGCTACACCTTC. The V call is TRBV7-8, the J call TRBJ1-2; D possibly corresponds to TRBD1 (5 bases). This CDR3 contains 13 residues. V lost 1 base, J lost 7 bases, and 10 bases lay in between. Germline V CDR1 and CDR2: SGHVS, FQNEAQ.

J is TRBJ1-5 and V is TRBV7-9; TRBD1 might be the D (5 bases). V lost 5 bases and J 2 bases, leaving 13 bases between the germline ends. The CDR3 contains 15 residues. Germline CDR1 and CDR2: SEHNR and FQNEAQ (reference sequence). The CDR3 sequence is CASSNRDGGNQPQHF. As DNA, the CDR3 is TGTGCCAGCAGCAACCGGGACGGCGGCAATCAGCCCCAGCATTTT.

The V gene is TRBV7-3, the J gene TRBJ1-2; 9 nucleotides agree with TRBD1. The V gene's germline CDR1 is SGHTA and CDR2 FQGTGA. CDR3 length: 19 amino acids. With 3 bases clipped from V and 4 bases from J, the junction kept 18 bases outside the gene matches. As DNA, the CDR3 is TGTGCCAGCAGCTTCCCCGGGACAGGGCCCCTTCTAGCTCTCTATGGCTACACCTTC. Protein product: CASSFPGTGPLLALYGYTF.

This clone was observed once. The chain recombines TRBV6-5 with TRBJ1-1, with unresolved D. V was shortened by 6 bases and J by 7 bases, with 18 bases between the two germline ends. The germline V gene encodes CDR1 MNHEY and CDR2 SVGAGI. The CDR3 has 14 amino acids. CDR3 coding DNA: TGTGCCAGCAGCGAAAGAGGGTATAGCGGTGAAGCTTTCTTT. Its protein is CASSERGYSGEAFF.

This clone was found a few times. CDR3 in DNA: TGTGCCAGCAGACCCTCACACAGGAGCACTGAAGCTTTCTTT. Translating it yields CASRPSHRSTEAFF. The chain combines TRBV27 with TRBJ1-1; tentative D call: TRBD1 (5 bases). V lost 6 bases and J lost 4, with 15 bases in between. Germline V lookup: CDR1 MNHEY, CDR2 SMNVEV (reference sequence). This CDR3 is built from 14 residues.

This chain joins TRBV7-9 and TRBJ1-6; D is uncertain. Per the germline V gene, CDR1 is SEHNR and CDR2 is FQNEAQ (reference sequence). The V end lost 3 bases, the J end lost 10 bases, and 7 bases lay between the germline ends. The CDR3 has 12 amino acids. CDR3 amino acids: CASSFPDSPLHF. In nucleotides, the CDR3 is TGTGCCAGCAGCTTTCCCGACTCACCCCTCCACTTT.

The J gene is TRBJ2-2, the V gene TRBV30; D unresolved. The CDR3 covers 12 residues. Trimming shortened V by 8 bases and J by 0 bases, and 7 bases separated the two germline ends. The germline V gene encodes CDR1 GTSNPN and CDR2 SVGIG (reference sequence). The CDR3 loop reads CAASSNTGELFF. CDR3 bases: TGTGCCGCTTCATCGAACACCGGGGAGCTGTTTTTT.

The chain uses TRBV11-3 and TRBJ2-2, with D tentatively TRBD1 (5 bases). V lost 5 bases, J lost 1 base, and 17 bases lay in between. Germline V gene lookup returns CDR1 SGHNT and CDR2 YENEEA. CDR3 length: 17 amino acids. The CDR3 DNA reads TGTGCCAGCAGCCTGGGTCCCCTCGGACAGAACACCGGGGAGCTGTTTTTT. Amino acids: CASSLGPLGQNTGELFF.

V usage is TRBV29-1 and J usage is TRBJ1-2; 7 bases agree with TRBD1. This CDR3 region has 13 residues. Trimming removed 6 bases from V and 4 bases from J; junction bases left unmatched: 8. CDR1 is SQVTM, CDR2 ANQGSEA, per germline. The CDR3: CSVRDSEIYGYTF. The CDR3 DNA follows: TGCAGCGTCCGGGACAGCGAAATCTATGGCTACACCTTC.

This clone is medium-sized. V usage is TRBV19 and J usage is TRBJ2-7, with unresolved D. The length of the CDR3 is 13 residues. Trimming shortened V by 3 bases and J by 5 bases, and 11 bases separated the two germline ends. CDR1 and CDR2 from the germline V gene are LNHDA and SQIVND (reference sequence). CDR3 in DNA: TGTGCCAGTAGTATCTCCCCAGGAAACGAGCAGTACTTC. It specifies CASSISPGNEQYF. The entire variable domain, with the rest obtained from reference TRBV19 and TRBJ2-7, is as follows: DGGITQSPKYLFRKEGQNVTLSCEQNLNHDAMYWYRQDPGQGLRLIYYSQIVNDFQKGDIAEGYSVSREKKESFPLTVTSAQKNPTAFYLCASSISPGNEQYFGPGTRLTVT.

V and J are TRBV5-5 and TRBJ2-7; D is undetermined. CDR3 length: 13 amino acids. The germline V gene has CDR1 SGHKS and CDR2 YYEKEE (reference sequence). Trimming stripped 2 bases from V and 3 bases from J, with 9 bases between. CDR3 residues: CASSFSQFYEQYF. DNA of the CDR3: TGTGCCAGCAGCTTCTCACAGTTCTACGAGCAGTACTTC.

This clone was picked up many times. This chain joins TRBV7-9 and TRBJ2-3; 9 nucleotides match TRBD2. Germline CDR1 reads SEHNR; CDR2 reads FQNEAQ (reference sequence). With 5 bases clipped from V and 2 bases from J, the junction kept 11 bases outside the gene matches. The CDR3 length is 17 residues. The CDR3 loop reads CASSLLPAGGNTDTQYF. The CDR3 DNA follows: TGTGCCAGCAGCCTTTTGCCAGCGGGGGGAAACACAGATACGCAGTATTTT.

The chain combines TRBV5-6 with TRBJ2-7; 11 positions match TRBD2. This CDR3 contains 16 residues. The germline V gene has CDR1 SGHDT and CDR2 YYEEEE. V lost 2 bases and J lost 3; bases outside the gene matches: 7. The CDR3 is CASSFLASGGLYEQYF. The CDR3, as DNA: TGTGCCAGCAGCTTTTTGGCTAGCGGGGGGCTCTACGAGCAGTACTTC.

V and J are TRBV7-5 and TRBJ2-7; the table names TRBD1, a call not compared with the DNA. TRBV7-5 is a listed pseudogene. The CDR3 length is 13 residues. CDR3 nucleotide sequence: TGTGCCAGCCCAGACAGGGGGCTCTACGAGCAGTACTTC. Translation gives CASPDRGLYEQYF.

This chain connects TRBV19 to TRBJ1-6; unclear D gene. This CDR3 has 15 amino acids. Trimming shortened V by 3 bases and J by 9 bases, and 15 bases separated the two germline ends. Germline lookup yields CDR1 LNHDA and CDR2 SQIVND (reference sequence). The CDR3 region is CASSMIRESSSPLHF. CDR3 in DNA: TGTGCCAGTAGTATGATTCGGGAATCTAGTTCACCCCTCCACTTT.

The V call is TRBV7-9, the J call TRBJ2-3; D not resolved. With 2 bases removed from V and 1 base from J, the gap between germline ends came to 4 bases. From germline, CDR1 is SEHNR and CDR2 FQNEAQ (reference sequence). This CDR3 has 13 residues. This CDR3 is CASSLYRTDTQYF. The CDR3 DNA is TGTGCCAGCAGCTTATACCGCACAGATACGCAGTATTTT. Together with reference TRBV7-9 and TRBJ2-3, the CDR3 gives the full variable domain: DTGVSQNPRHKITKRGQNVTFRCDPISEHNRLYWYRQTLGQGPEFLTYFQNEAQLEKSRLLSDRFSAERPKGSFSTLEIQRTEQGDSAMYLCASSLYRTDTQYFGPGTRLTVL.

This sequence joins TRBV6-6 and TRBJ2-3; D uncertain. CDR3 length equals 11 residues. Per the germline V gene, CDR1 is MNHNY and CDR2 is SVGAGI (reference sequence). V dropped 6 bases and J dropped 5 bases, with 6 bases sitting between them. The CDR3 here is CASREGDTQYF. In nucleotides, the CDR3 is TGTGCCAGCAGAGAAGGAGATACGCAGTATTTT.

The rearrangement links TRBV27 to TRBJ2-1; D uncertain. Trimming removed 8 bases at V and 0 bases at J, with 5 bases between. Germline V lookup: CDR1 MNHEY, CDR2 SMNVEV (reference sequence). CDR3 size: 12 residues. CDR3 in DNA: TGTGCCAGCTTGAGCTCCTACAATGAGCAGTTCTTC. It specifies CASLSSYNEQFF.

The chain combines TRBV15 with TRBJ1-1, with 7 bases lining up with TRBD1. The CDR3 has 14 residues. Germline trimming cut 2 bases from V and 5 bases from J; bases unmatched to any gene: 5. CDR1 and CDR2 from the germline V gene are LNHNV and YYDKDF (reference sequence). CDR3 region: CATSRSRDRTEAFF. As DNA, the CDR3 is TGTGCCACCAGCAGATCCCGGGACAGAACTGAAGCTTTCTTT.

In its sample, this clone was seen a few times. DNA of the CDR3: TGTGCCAGCAGTTACGGGTCGGTGACCTACGAGCAGTACTTC. This sequence encodes CASSYGSVTYEQYF. This chain uses TRBV6-5 with TRBJ2-7; no reliable D call. Per germline, CDR1 MNHEY and CDR2 SVGAGI. The CDR3 has 14 amino acids. Trimming left V 2 bases short and J 2 bases short, with 10 bases between.